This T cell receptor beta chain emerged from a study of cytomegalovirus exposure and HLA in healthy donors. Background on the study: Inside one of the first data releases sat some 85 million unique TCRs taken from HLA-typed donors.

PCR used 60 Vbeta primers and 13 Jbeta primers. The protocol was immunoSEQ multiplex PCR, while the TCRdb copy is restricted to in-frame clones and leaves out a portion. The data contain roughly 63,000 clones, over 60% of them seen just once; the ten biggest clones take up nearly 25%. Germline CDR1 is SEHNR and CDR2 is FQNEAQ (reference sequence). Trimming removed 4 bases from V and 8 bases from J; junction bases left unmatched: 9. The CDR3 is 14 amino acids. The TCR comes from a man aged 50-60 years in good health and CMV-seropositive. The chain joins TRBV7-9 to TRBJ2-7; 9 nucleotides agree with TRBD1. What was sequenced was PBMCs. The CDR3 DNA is TGTGCCAGCAGCTCCCGGGACAGGGACTCCCAGCAGTACTTC. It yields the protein CASSSRDRDSQQYF.